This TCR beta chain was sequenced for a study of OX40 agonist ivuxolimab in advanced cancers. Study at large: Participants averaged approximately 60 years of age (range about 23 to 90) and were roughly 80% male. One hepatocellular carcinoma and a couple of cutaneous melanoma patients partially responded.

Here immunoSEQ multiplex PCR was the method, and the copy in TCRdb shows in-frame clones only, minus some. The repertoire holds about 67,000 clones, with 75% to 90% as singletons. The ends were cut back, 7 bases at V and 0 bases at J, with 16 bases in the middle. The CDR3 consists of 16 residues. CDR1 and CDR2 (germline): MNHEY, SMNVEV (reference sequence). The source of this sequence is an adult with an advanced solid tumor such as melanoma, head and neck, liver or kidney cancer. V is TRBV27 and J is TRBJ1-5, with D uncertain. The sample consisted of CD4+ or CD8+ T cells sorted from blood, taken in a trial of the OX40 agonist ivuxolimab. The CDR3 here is CASTFRGGNSNQPQHF. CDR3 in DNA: TGTGCCAGCACCTTCCGCGGCGGGAATAGCAATCAGCCCCAGCATTTT.